These 27 T cell receptor beta chains came from one sample sequenced in a study of OX40 agonist ivuxolimab in advanced cancers. The table came from immunoSEQ multiplex PCR; TCRdb's copy has only in-frame clones and leaves some out. The profile covers about 91,000 clones, with 65% to 90% appearing a single time and about 1.9% taken by the ten largest. The sequenced sample was CD4+ or CD8+ T cells sorted from blood, obtained in a trial of the OX40 agonist ivuxolimab. These receptors were obtained from an adult with an advanced solid tumor such as melanoma, head and neck, liver or kidney cancer.

V gene TRBV5-8 combines with J gene TRBJ2-1; 9 bases agree with TRBD1. Germline lookup yields CDR1 SGHTS and CDR2 YDEGEE. With V trimmed by 4 bases and J by 2 bases, 1 base remained unmatched. This CDR3 contains 14 residues. CDR3 amino acids: CASSRTGAYNEQFF. The CDR3 DNA sequence: TGTGCCAGCAGCCGGACAGGGGCCTACAATGAGCAGTTCTTC.

V usage is TRBV18 and J usage is TRBJ1-2, with D perhaps TRBD1 (5 bases). Germline V CDR1 and CDR2: KGHSH, LQKENI. The CDR3 length is 16 residues. Trimming cost V 0 bases and J 1 base, with 12 bases left between them. In nucleotides, the CDR3 is TGTGCCAGCTCACCACCTTCCAGGGTGGGTAACTATGGCTACACCTTC. Translated: CASSPPSRVGNYGYTF.

The chain uses TRBV5-8 and TRBJ1-4, with unresolved D. V was clipped by 0 bases and J by 5 bases, with 14 bases between them. From germline, CDR1 is SGHTS and CDR2 YDEGEE. CDR3 length equals 16 residues. The CDR3 sequence: CASSLGASGKNEKLFF. The DNA of the CDR3 is TGTGCCAGCAGCTTGGGGGCAAGCGGAAAGAATGAAAAACTGTTTTTT.

This clone has more than one count but fewer than ten. Different DNA sequences within this sample yield the same CDR3. V is TRBV29-1 and J is TRBJ1-2; D is perhaps TRBD1 (6 bases). The CDR3 loop spans 12 amino acids. V dropped 6 bases and J dropped 3 bases, with 11 bases sitting between them. The germline V gene encodes CDR1 SQVTM and CDR2 ANQGSEA. CDR3 DNA sequence: TGCAGCGTCTCACAGGGAGACTATGGCTACACCTTC. Translation gives CSVSQGDYGYTF.

As concerns this clone: At the DNA level, this CDR3 is encoded by other sequences in the same sample as well. The V and J genes are TRBV7-9 and TRBJ2-5, with D uncertain. The germline V gene encodes CDR1 SEHNR and CDR2 FQNEAQ (reference sequence). V lost 5 bases to trimming and J lost 3 bases, with 4 bases between them. The CDR3 is 11 residues long. The CDR3 is CASSREETQYF. The CDR3 DNA reads as TGTGCCAGCAGCCGCGAAGAGACCCAGTACTTC.

The V and J genes are TRBV29-1 and TRBJ2-3, with D unclear. The CDR3 has 12 amino acids. Trimming removed 4 bases at V and 6 bases at J, with 11 bases between. From germline, CDR1 is SQVTM and CDR2 ANQGSEA. The CDR3 bases are TGCAGCGTTGCAGGATCTTCTGATACGCAGTATTTT. As protein: CSVAGSSDTQYF.

V usage is TRBV15 and J usage is TRBJ2-5; D gene ambiguous. V was cut by 0 bases and J by 1 base, with 9 bases left in between. The CDR3 length is 15 residues. CDR1 is LNHNV, CDR2 YYDKDF, per germline (reference sequence). The CDR3 reads CATSREGTFQETQYF. In DNA, the CDR3 is TGTGCCACCAGCAGAGAAGGAACATTCCAAGAGACCCAGTACTTC.

This clone was detected only once. The rearrangement joins TRBV6-1 to TRBJ2-7; 8 nucleotides agree with TRBD2. This CDR3 contains 18 residues. V dropped 1 base and J dropped 3; count of bases not matched to a gene: 14. Per the germline V gene, CDR1 is MNHNS and CDR2 is SASEGT. The CDR3 loop is CASSEGRTSGTRHYEQYF. The CDR3 DNA is TGTGCCAGCAGTGAAGGGAGAACCTCCGGGACTAGACACTACGAGCAGTACTTC.

The rearrangement links TRBV30 to TRBJ2-3; D is unresolved. The CDR3 sequence is 11 residues long. The V end lost 2 bases, the J end lost 5 bases, and 5 bases lay between the germline ends. Germline CDR1 and CDR2: GTSNPN and SVGIG (reference sequence). This CDR3 reads CAWSIQDTQYF. CDR3 nucleotide sequence: TGTGCCTGGAGTATCCAAGATACGCAGTATTTT.

V gene TRBV2 combines with J gene TRBJ2-7, with unresolved D. CDR1 and CDR2 (germline): SNHLY, FYNNEI. V was cut by 8 bases and J by 1 base, with 15 bases left in between. CDR3 length: 14 amino acids. The CDR3 region has the DNA TGTGCCAGCGTACTCGGCCAAGGGTCCTACGAGCAGTACTTC. Its translation is CASVLGQGSYEQYF.

The genes are TRBV6-1 and TRBJ2-6, with D uncertain. The CDR3 is 15 amino acids. Trimming removed 4 bases at V and 0 bases at J, with 7 bases between. Germline-derived CDR1 and CDR2 are MNHNS and SASEGT. The DNA of the CDR3 is TGTGCCAGCAGTGGAGATTCCTCTGGGGCCAACGTCCTGACTTTC. Translated: CASSGDSSGANVLTF.

The rearrangement joins TRBV19 to TRBJ2-3; TRBD2 matches 7 bases. Germline CDR1 LNHDA, CDR2 SQIVND (reference sequence). Trimming cost V 3 bases and J 4 bases; bases outside gene matches: 1. The CDR3 length is 13 residues. CDR3 sequence reads: CASSIRGADTQYF. The CDR3, as DNA: TGTGCCAGTAGTATCCGGGGGGCAGATACGCAGTATTTT.

A single count supports this clone. V gene TRBV2 combines with J gene TRBJ2-3; TRBD1 is a possible D gene (5 bases). The CDR3 consists of 13 residues. Germline CDR1 is SNHLY and CDR2 is FYNNEI. V was pared by 4 bases and J by 5 bases, with 10 bases between. CDR3 nucleotide sequence: TGTGCCAGCAGTGTATTGGACATAGATACGCAGTATTTT. Translating gives CASSVLDIDTQYF. Drawing the rest from reference TRBV2 and TRBJ2-3, the complete variable domain is EPEVTQTPSHQVTQMGQEVILRCVPISNHLYFYWYRQILGQKVEFLVSFYNNEISEKSEIFDDQFSVERPDGSNFTLKIRSTKLEDSAMYFCASSVLDIDTQYFGPGTRLTVL.

The chain combines TRBV10-3 with TRBJ2-7; 11 bases align to TRBD2. The CDR3 is made up of 16 amino acids. CDR1 and CDR2 from the germline V gene are ENHRY and SYGVKD. V shed 1 base and J 2 bases; nucleotides not matched to a gene: 4. This CDR3 reads CAISEYLAGGTYEQYF. For the CDR3, the DNA is TGTGCCATCAGTGAGTACCTAGCGGGAGGTACCTACGAGCAGTACTTC.

The gene calls are TRBV5-1 and TRBJ2-1; TRBD2 matches 9 bases. The CDR3 consists of 16 residues. Per the germline V gene, CDR1 is SGHRS and CDR2 is YFSETQ. Trimming at V came to 0 bases and at J to 3 bases, leaving 4 bases not matched to a gene. The CDR3 loop is CASSLVAGDYYNEQFF. CDR3 bases: TGCGCCAGCAGCTTGGTAGCGGGAGATTACTACAATGAGCAGTTCTTC. Variable domain in full (rest from reference TRBV5-1 and TRBJ2-1): KAGVTQTPRYLIKTRGQQVTLSCSPISGHRSVSWYQQTPGQGLQFLFEYFSETQRNKGNFPGRFSGRQFSNSRSEMNVSTLELGDSALYLCASSLVAGDYYNEQFFGPGTRLTVL.

The chain uses TRBV5-1 and TRBJ1-5, with a possible D match to TRBD1 (5 bases). This CDR3 spans 15 amino acids. Germline CDR1 is SGHRS and CDR2 is YFSETQ. With 0 bases removed from V and 1 base from J, the gap between germline ends came to 8 bases. CDR3 in amino acids: CASSLEGISNQPQHF. The CDR3 coding sequence is TGCGCCAGCAGCTTGGAGGGGATAAGCAATCAGCCCCAGCATTTT.

V is TRBV5-1 and J is TRBJ2-7; no clear D gene. V was trimmed by 0 bases and J by 6 bases, leaving 10 bases between them. The CDR3 is 13 amino acids. Germline lookup yields CDR1 SGHRS and CDR2 YFSETQ. The CDR3 coding sequence is TGCGCCAGCAGCTTGGGTGGGGTCCCCGAGCAGTACTTC. Its translation: CASSLGGVPEQYF. The full variable domain, in which reference TRBV5-1 and TRBJ2-7 provide the parts outside the CDR3, is KAGVTQTPRYLIKTRGQQVTLSCSPISGHRSVSWYQQTPGQGLQFLFEYFSETQRNKGNFPGRFSGRQFSNSRSEMNVSTLELGDSALYLCASSLGGVPEQYFGPGTRLTVT.

The chain has TRBV29-1 and TRBJ2-7; 7 nucleotides agree with TRBD1. The CDR3 consists of 14 residues. In germline, CDR1 is SQVTM, CDR2 ANQGSEA. Trimming at V came to 7 bases and at J to 4 bases, leaving 13 bases not matched to a gene. In DNA form, the CDR3 reads TGCAGCGCCTACAGACAGGGTCGGAAGTACGAGCAGTACTTC. It translates to CSAYRQGRKYEQYF.

The CDR3 sequence is CASSLGTANYGYTF. The CDR3 bases are TGTGCCAGCAGCTTGGGGACAGCAAACTATGGCTACACCTTC. The genes are TRBV5-4 and TRBJ1-2; D possibly corresponds to TRBD1 (6 bases). Germline V CDR1 and CDR2: SGHNT, YYREEE (reference sequence). The CDR3 covers 14 residues. Trimming pared 0 bases from V and 2 bases from J, leaving 8 bases between. Filled out from reference TRBV5-4 and TRBJ1-2, the complete variable domain reads ETGVTQSPTHLIKTRGQQVTLRCSSQSGHNTVSWYQQALGQGPQFIFQYYREEENGRGNFPPRFSGLQFPNYSSELNVNALELDDSALYLCASSLGTANYGYTFGSGTRLTVV.

V usage is TRBV28 and J usage is TRBJ1-1, with TRBD1 identical over 9 bases. This CDR3 region has 14 residues. The trim removed 7 bases at V and 1 base at J, leaving 4 bases unmatched. Germline lookup yields CDR1 MDHEN and CDR2 SYDVKM. CDR3 in amino acids: CASTLGQGNTEAFF. CDR3 nucleotide sequence: TGTGCCAGCACGTTGGGACAGGGGAACACTGAAGCTTTCTTT.

The chain combines TRBV6-1 with TRBJ1-2; D ambiguous. Trimming shortened V by 5 bases and J by 2 bases, and 12 bases separated the two germline ends. The CDR3 has 14 residues. CDR1 is MNHNS and CDR2 is SASEGT in the germline V gene. The CDR3 here is CASSQRTENYGYTF. The CDR3 DNA follows: TGTGCCAGCAGTCAAAGGACCGAAAACTATGGCTACACCTTC.

This clone came up once. This rearrangement joins TRBV15 to TRBJ1-1; no definite D call. V was cut by 0 bases and J by 6 bases, with 14 bases left in between. The V gene's germline CDR1 is LNHNV and CDR2 YYDKDF (reference sequence). The length of the CDR3 is 15 residues. CDR3 coding DNA: TGTGCCACCAGCAGAGACCCGGAAGGAGCCTCTGAAGCTTTCTTT. Translated, it gives CATSRDPEGASEAFF.

CDR3 loop: CASSPWTSGRSTDTQYF. The CDR3, as DNA: TGTGCCAGCAGTCCCTGGACTAGCGGGAGGTCGACAGATACGCAGTATTTT. This chain links TRBV28 with TRBJ2-3, with TRBD2 identical over 14 bases. Germline CDR1 is MDHEN and CDR2 is SYDVKM. This CDR3 comprises 17 residues. V lost 5 bases and J lost 3; bases outside the gene matches: 7.

The gene calls are TRBV4-2 and TRBJ1-1, with unresolved D. CDR1 and CDR2 from the germline V gene are LGHNA and YNFKEQ. Trimming took 1 base from V and 0 from J, leaving 12 bases between them. There are 16 residues in the CDR3. CDR3 sequence: CASSQVGQPMNTEAFF. CDR3 in DNA: TGTGCCAGCAGCCAAGTTGGGCAGCCCATGAACACTGAAGCTTTCTTT.

V usage is TRBV5-1 and J usage is TRBJ2-3; D is unresolved. Germline assignment: CDR1 SGHRS and CDR2 YFSETQ. The CDR3 loop spans 14 amino acids. Trimming removed 0 bases from V and 2 bases from J, with 7 bases in between. The CDR3 loop reads CASSLGMATDTQYF. Written as DNA, the CDR3 is TGCGCCAGCAGCTTGGGGATGGCCACAGATACGCAGTATTTT.

The J gene is TRBJ2-5, the V gene TRBV7-9; 13 bases are a match to TRBD2. V lost 5 bases, J lost 5 bases, and 5 bases stayed unmatched. This CDR3 region has 15 residues. In germline, CDR1 is SEHNR, CDR2 FQNEAQ (reference sequence). The CDR3 region is CASSEGLAGSETQYF. In DNA form, the CDR3 reads TGTGCCAGCAGCGAGGGACTAGCGGGATCTGAGACCCAGTACTTC.

This clone was counted only a few times. This chain joins TRBV27 and TRBJ1-5; TRBD1 matches at 7 bases. CDR3 length equals 13 residues. V was pared by 6 bases and J by 5 bases, with 4 bases of the junction left unmatched. Germline lookup yields CDR1 MNHEY and CDR2 SMNVEV (reference sequence). The CDR3 DNA sequence: TGTGCCAGCAGGGCCGGGACAGATCAGCCCCAGCATTTT. It is translated as CASRAGTDQPQHF.